This TCR beta chain is from a study of T cell responses to AZD1222 COVID-19 vaccine. Across the whole study: Second-dose intervals of approximately 4 or approximately 12 weeks were pooled. General observations from the study: White British donors predominated, females outnumbered males, and clonal diversity was possibly underestimated. Only a handful of AZD1222 recipients, more than five in all, had baseline seropositivity. CD4 TCRs covered the whole spike, strongest at regions 160-218 and 743-854.

The CDR3 contains 11 residues. Germline lookup yields CDR1 MDHEN and CDR2 SYDVKM. V was pared by 6 bases and J by 11 bases, with 13 bases between. For this clone: Its antigen is still unknown.

The repertoire was sequenced with immunoSEQ multiplex PCR; TCRdb's copy has only in-frame clones and lacks some. This table holds roughly 120,000 clones, 70% to 90% found once. The rearrangement links TRBV28 to TRBJ1-1; the D gene is possibly TRBD1 (5 bases). Sequenced material: peripheral blood, taken on day 0 of AZD1222 vaccination. The receptor comes from an adult in good health. In DNA, the CDR3 is TGTGCCAGCAGGGGGCTTAGAGGGGCTTTCTTT. Protein sequence: CASRGLRGAFF.